This passage covers 17 T cell receptor beta chains from one sample sequenced in a study of early stage breast cancer tumors. Sequenced by immunoSEQ multiplex PCR; TCRdb stores in-frame clones only, minus some. The sample gives approximately 50,000 clones, more than 60% of which show up once; nearly 3.5% is in the top ten. The sequencing sample was made of blood. The receptor set was obtained from a person between 30 and 45 years old with breast cancer.

V usage is TRBV4-3 and J usage is TRBJ2-7; a weak D match, TRBD2 (6 bases). Germline V CDR1 and CDR2: LGHNA, YSLEER. Trimming left V 2 bases short and J 1 base short, with 15 bases between. CDR3 length: 16 residues. CDR3 amino acids: CASSQIEGDSSYEQYF. CDR3 sequence (DNA): TGCGCCAGCAGCCAAATCGAAGGGGACTCTTCCTACGAGCAGTACTTC.

The chain carries TRBV19 and TRBJ2-7, with TRBD2 matching over 9 bases. Germline CDR1 is LNHDA and CDR2 is SQIVND (reference sequence). There are 19 residues in the CDR3. The V segment lost 3 bases and the J segment 0 bases; nucleotides outside the gene matches: 15. This chain's CDR3 is CASSIRVAALAGSSYEQYF. In nucleotides, the CDR3 is TGTGCCAGTAGTATTCGAGTAGCGGCCCTAGCGGGGAGCTCCTACGAGCAGTACTTC.

This clone was found once. The chain employs TRBV7-3 and TRBJ2-1; D call uncertain. This CDR3 region has 14 residues. Trimming removed 3 bases at V and 0 bases at J, with 6 bases between. CDR1 is SGHTA and CDR2 is FQGTGA in the germline V gene. CDR3 nucleotides: TGTGCCAGCAGCTTGTCGGGCTCCTACAATGAGCAGTTCTTC. Translated, it gives CASSLSGSYNEQFF. Looking up the rest from reference TRBV7-3 and TRBJ2-1 gives the full variable domain: GAGVSQTPSNKVTEKGKYVELRCDPISGHTALYWYRQSLGQGPEFLIYFQGTGAADDSGLPNDRFFAVRPEGSVSTLKIQRTERGDSAVYLCASSLSGSYNEQFFGPGTRLTVL.

This clone was observed once. The rearrangement uses TRBV5-4 and TRBJ2-1; D might be TRBD1 (6 bases). CDR3 length: 15 residues. Germline CDR1 and CDR2: SGHNT and YYREEE (reference sequence). V was shortened by 4 bases and J by 4 bases, with 15 bases between the two germline ends. The CDR3 protein is CASSRTTQGYNEQFF. In DNA form, the CDR3 reads TGTGCCAGCAGCCGAACTACACAGGGTTACAATGAGCAGTTCTTC.

The chain joins TRBV7-2 to TRBJ2-6; 8 nucleotides match TRBD1. The CDR3 loop spans 18 amino acids. CDR1 is SGHTA and CDR2 is FQGNSA in the germline V gene. Trimming took 1 base from V and 2 from J; bases not matched to a gene: 7. This chain's CDR3 is CASSLEGTGGTGANVLTF. CDR3 DNA sequence: TGTGCCAGCAGCTTAGAGGGAACAGGGGGTACTGGGGCCAACGTCCTGACTTTC.

The V gene is TRBV2, the J gene TRBJ2-5, with D possibly being TRBD2 (5 bases). V shed 8 bases and J shed 2 bases, with 18 bases lying between them. Germline values: CDR1 SNHLY, CDR2 FYNNEI. This CDR3 comprises 15 residues. In DNA, the CDR3 is TGTGCCAGCCCCTTTGAGAAAGCGGATCAAGAGACCCAGTACTTC. Amino acids: CASPFEKADQETQYF.

This chain links TRBV5-8 with TRBJ2-2; TRBD1 is a possible D gene (5 bases). The germline V and J ends were trimmed by 4 bases and 2 bases, with 12 bases remaining between them. Germline V gene lookup returns CDR1 SGHTS and CDR2 YDEGEE. The CDR3 covers 15 residues. DNA of the CDR3: TGTGCCAGCAGCCAGGGTGTGTCTAACACCGGGGAGCTGTTTTTT. Residues: CASSQGVSNTGELFF.

This clone showed up just once. This sequence joins TRBV7-9 and TRBJ2-7, with 9 nucleotides matching TRBD1. This CDR3 spans 16 amino acids. Losses at the gene ends were 3 bases for V and 0 bases for J; bases not matched to a gene: 6. CDR1 and CDR2 (germline): SEHNR, FQNEAQ (reference sequence). The DNA for the CDR3 is TGTGCCAGCAGCTTTCACAAGGACAGGGGCTCCTACGAGCAGTACTTC. It is translated as CASSFHKDRGSYEQYF.

The chain uses TRBV18 and TRBJ2-7; TRBD2 matches 8 bases. This CDR3 comprises 18 residues. With 2 bases clipped from V and 0 bases from J, the junction kept 12 bases outside the gene matches. CDR1 KGHSH and CDR2 LQKENI come from the germline V gene. CDR3 in DNA: TGTGCCAGCTCACCAGCCGGGACTAGAGGGGCATCCTCCTACGAGCAGTACTTC. Translation gives CASSPAGTRGASSYEQYF.

The chain recombines TRBV4-1 with TRBJ2-2; D ambiguous. Trimming took 6 bases from V and 6 from J, leaving 14 bases between them. Germline assignment: CDR1 MGHRA and CDR2 YSYEKL. This CDR3 spans 14 amino acids. The CDR3 reads CASSLVATPGELFF. The CDR3 DNA sequence: TGCGCCAGCAGTTTAGTGGCCACCCCCGGGGAGCTGTTTTTT.

This chain connects TRBV5-1 to TRBJ1-1, with 7 bases that match TRBD1. CDR3 length: 16 residues. Germline CDR1 SGHRS, CDR2 YFSETQ. Trimming took 0 bases from V and 6 from J; bases not matched to a gene: 11. The CDR3 sequence is CASSLGTGWLTSEAFF. For the CDR3, the DNA is TGCGCCAGCAGCTTGGGGACAGGATGGCTTACCTCTGAAGCTTTCTTT.

This chain uses TRBV7-2 with TRBJ1-3; the match to TRBD1 covers 7 bases. V shed 2 bases and J 3 bases; nucleotides not matched to a gene: 7. The CDR3 runs to 16 residues. Germline V gene lookup returns CDR1 SGHTA and CDR2 FQGNSA. In DNA, the CDR3 is TGTGCCAGCAGCTTACGAGGGGGGGACAGTGGAAACACCATATATTTT. Amino acid sequence: CASSLRGGDSGNTIYF. Supplemented by reference TRBV7-2 and TRBJ1-3, the full variable domain reads GAGVSQSPSNKVTEKGKDVELRCDPISGHTALYWYRQSLGQGLEFLIYFQGNSAPDKSGLPSDRFSAERTGGSVSTLTIQRTQQEDSAVYLCASSLRGGDSGNTIYFGEGSWLTVV.

This chain uses TRBV7-9 with TRBJ2-7; 10 nucleotides match TRBD2. The CDR3 totals 14 residues. Germline-derived CDR1 and CDR2 are SEHNR and FQNEAQ (reference sequence). V dropped 5 bases and J dropped 3; count of bases not matched to a gene: 4. CDR3 in DNA: TGTGCCAGCAGCCGTCTAGCGGGAGACTACGAGCAGTACTTC. This gives the protein CASSRLAGDYEQYF.

This clone was seen more than once but under ten times. CDR3 nucleotide sequence: TGTGCCACCTCGTGGAGCGGTAATCAGCCCCAGCATTTT. It codes for CATSWSGNQPQHF. The chain carries TRBV27 and TRBJ1-5; D is uncertain. Trimming cost V 10 bases and J 4 bases, with 14 bases left between them. Germline values: CDR1 MNHEY, CDR2 SMNVEV (reference sequence). This CDR3 is 13 amino acids long.

This clone was counted between two and nine times. V usage is TRBV7-2 and J usage is TRBJ2-7; 7 bases match TRBD2. J lost 6 bases, V lost 5 bases, and 7 bases had no gene match. This CDR3 is built from 13 residues. Germline V gene data show CDR1 as SGHTA and CDR2 as FQGNSA. As DNA, the CDR3 is TGTGCCAGCAGCCCGGGAGGCAGTAGCGAGCAGTACTTC. Translated: CASSPGGSSEQYF. The variable domain in full, completed from reference TRBV7-2 and TRBJ2-7, reads GAGVSQSPSNKVTEKGKDVELRCDPISGHTALYWYRQSLGQGLEFLIYFQGNSAPDKSGLPSDRFSAERTGGSVSTLTIQRTQQEDSAVYLCASSPGGSSEQYFGPGTRLTVT.

The chain employs TRBV11-2 and TRBJ2-1; D perhaps matches TRBD2 (6 bases). V was clipped by 5 bases and J by 0 bases, with 11 bases between them. Germline CDR1 and CDR2: SGHAT and FQNNGV. The CDR3 consists of 15 residues. CDR3: CASSTLAYSYNEQFF. CDR3 bases: TGTGCCAGCAGCACTCTAGCGTACTCCTACAATGAGCAGTTCTTC.

This clone occurred once. The chain has TRBV13 and TRBJ1-1, with TRBD1 as a possible D gene (5 bases). The germline V gene encodes CDR1 PRHDT and CDR2 FYEKMQ (reference sequence). This CDR3 has 14 amino acids. V dropped 2 bases and J dropped 6 bases, with 13 bases sitting between them. The CDR3 sequence: CASSLPDSPPEAFF. In DNA form, the CDR3 reads TGTGCCAGCAGCTTACCCGACAGCCCCCCTGAAGCTTTCTTT.